The next 5 T cell receptor beta chains were all read from a single sample in a study of blood T cell repertoires in COVID-19. Using immunoSEQ multiplex PCR, the repertoire was profiled, and TCRdb retains in-frame clones only, with some absent. The data show roughly 80,000 clones, more than 70% seen once. Sequences were obtained from peripheral blood. Receptors were obtained from a woman in her sixties or seventies with acute or convalescent COVID-19.

This rearrangement joins TRBV3-1 (or the pseudogene TRBV3-2) to TRBJ2-5; TRBD1 might be the D (6 bases). The CDR3 runs to 14 residues. The V gene lost 1 base and the J gene lost 5 bases, with 11 bases spanning the gap. The V gene's germline CDR1 is LGHDT and CDR2 YNNKEL (reference sequence). This CDR3 is CASSQGTVDETQYF. In DNA, the CDR3 is TGTGCCAGCAGCCAAGGGACAGTTGATGAGACCCAGTACTTC.

The chain recombines TRBV7-6 with TRBJ2-5; 7 nucleotides line up with TRBD1. Germline V gene lookup returns CDR1 SGHVS and CDR2 FNYEAQ. V lost 2 bases, J lost 1 base, and 4 bases stayed unmatched. The CDR3 length is 15 residues. The CDR3 is CASSLNGQVQETQYF. The CDR3 nucleotides read TGTGCCAGCAGCTTAAACGGACAGGTCCAAGAGACCCAGTACTTC. Full variable domain (remainder filled in from reference TRBV7-6 and TRBJ2-5): GAGVSQSPRYKVTKRGQDVALRCDPISGHVSLYWYRQALGQGPEFLTYFNYEAQQDKSGLPNDRFSAERPEGSISTLTIQRTEQRDSAMYRCASSLNGQVQETQYFGPGTRLLVL.

The CDR3 DNA reads as TGTGCCAGCAAAGGACTAGCGGGAGCGGGGACCGGGGAGCTGTTTTTT. It encodes CASKGLAGAGTGELFF. The V and J genes are TRBV2 and TRBJ2-2; 13 bases map to TRBD2. The J segment lost 5 bases and the V segment lost 7 bases, leaving 7 bases of the junction unmatched. This CDR3 contains 16 residues. The germline CDR1 and CDR2 sequences are SNHLY and FYNNEI. Complete variable domain (other parts from reference TRBV2 and TRBJ2-2): EPEVTQTPSHQVTQMGQEVILRCVPISNHLYFYWYRQILGQKVEFLVSFYNNEISEKSEIFDDQFSVERPDGSNFTLKIRSTKLEDSAMYFCASKGLAGAGTGELFFGEGSRLTVL.

This rearrangement joins TRBV5-4 to TRBJ2-3; D perhaps matches TRBD2 (5 bases). V was pared by 0 bases and J by 6 bases, with 17 bases between. The CDR3 is 16 residues long. The germline V gene encodes CDR1 SGHNT and CDR2 YYREEE (reference sequence). Written as DNA, the CDR3 is TGTGCCAGCAGCTTGGGAGGGTCGGGGTCTTTGGATACGCAGTATTTT. This codes for CASSLGGSGSLDTQYF.

J is TRBJ2-3 and V is TRBV11-2; 11 bases are shared with TRBD2. Germline CDR1 SGHAT, CDR2 FQNNGV. There are 16 residues in the CDR3. Trimming cost V 2 bases and J 3 bases; bases outside gene matches: 4. The CDR3 DNA follows: TGTGCCAGCAGCTTACGGCTAGCGGGAGGTACAGATACGCAGTATTTT. Protein product: CASSLRLAGGTDTQYF.